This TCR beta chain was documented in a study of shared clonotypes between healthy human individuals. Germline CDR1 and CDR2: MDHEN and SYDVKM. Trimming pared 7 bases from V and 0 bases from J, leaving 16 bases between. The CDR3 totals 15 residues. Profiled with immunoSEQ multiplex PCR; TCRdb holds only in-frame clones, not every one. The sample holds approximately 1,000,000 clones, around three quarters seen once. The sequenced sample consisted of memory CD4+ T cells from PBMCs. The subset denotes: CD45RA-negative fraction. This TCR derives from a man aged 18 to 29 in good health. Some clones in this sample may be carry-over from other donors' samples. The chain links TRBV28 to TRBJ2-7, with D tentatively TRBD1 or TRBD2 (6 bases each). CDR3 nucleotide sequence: TGTGCCAGCAACGGCCTGGGGGGCTACTCCTACGAGCAGTACTTC. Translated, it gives CASNGLGGYSYEQYF.